Following are 18 T cell receptor beta chains from one sample sequenced in a study of human T cells and chemical hapten exposure. Time point denoted: patch test 3, about 24 weeks after DPC sensitization. Treatment specified: therapeutic diphenylcyclopropenone sensitization with weekly scalp DPC. The authors' total RNA extraction used unfractionated whole blood. TCRdb redid the calling of the RACE reads with MiXCR, one entry per CDR3 protein. Altogether fewer than 40,000 distinct CDR3 sequences are present, about 12% being singletons, with the ten largest covering 2% to 2.5%. Here the sequenced sample was whole blood, taken in connection with sensitization to the hapten diphenylcyclopropenone (DPC). The receptors derive from a woman aged 40-49 years with alopecia areata. Some clones in this sample may be carry-over from other donors' samples.

The chain links TRBV14 to TRBJ2-1; 7 bases agree with TRBD2. Germline trimming cut 2 bases from V and 8 bases from J; bases unmatched to any gene: 9. The CDR3 is 15 amino acids. Germline lookup yields CDR1 SGHDN and CDR2 FVKESK. CDR3 in amino acids: CASSQYRRGTDEQFF. The CDR3 DNA follows: TGTGCCAGCAGCCAATACCGGCGGGGGACGGATGAGCAGTTCTTC.

A few counts support this clonotype. The genes are TRBV27 and TRBJ2-2, with TRBD1 as a possible D gene (6 bases). The V and J ends lost 7 bases and 2 bases respectively, with 14 bases between them. Germline V gene sequence: CDR1 MNHEY, CDR2 SMNVEV (reference sequence). The CDR3 runs to 15 residues. CDR3 bases: TGTGCCAGCACCTCAGGACAGCCCAACACCGGGGAGCTGTTTTTT. Amino acid sequence: CASTSGQPNTGELFF.

This clonotype was picked up many times. This sequence joins TRBV7-2 and TRBJ2-5; no clear D gene. V was clipped by 1 base and J by 5 bases, with 11 bases between them. The germline gives CDR1 SGHTA, CDR2 FQGNSA. The CDR3 length is 14 residues. This CDR3 reads CASSLGYGSETQYF. CDR3 in DNA: TGTGCCAGCAGCTTAGGGTACGGCAGTGAGACCCAGTACTTC.

The CDR3 nucleotides read TGTGCCATGTGCGCCGAAAATGGAAATGAGCAGTTCTTC. Translated: CAMCAENGNEQFF. This rearrangement joins TRBV28 to TRBJ2-1; no reliable D call. The V gene lost 10 bases and the J gene lost 7 bases, with 17 bases spanning the gap. Looked up from germline, CDR1 is MDHEN and CDR2 is SYDVKM. CDR3 length equals 13 residues.

The chain links TRBV28 to TRBJ1-4; D uncertain. The CDR3 extends over 10 amino acids. Trimming left V 5 bases short and J 8 bases short, with 3 bases between. Looked up from germline, CDR1 is MDHEN and CDR2 is SYDVKM. The CDR3 loop reads CASSGEKLFF. The CDR3 DNA reads as TGTGCCAGCAGTGGGGAAAAACTGTTTTTT.

The J gene is TRBJ2-5, the V gene TRBV10-3; D gene ambiguous. Germline V gene lookup returns CDR1 ENHRY and CDR2 SYGVKD. V lost 10 bases to trimming and J lost 4 bases, with 16 bases between them. This CDR3 is built from 13 residues. CDR3 amino acids: CATNPSPGETQYF. The CDR3 DNA sequence: TGTGCCACCAACCCCTCCCCGGGAGAGACCCAGTACTTC.

This clonotype came up many times. The chain carries TRBV11-2 and TRBJ2-1, with D maybe TRBD2 (5 bases). V lost 3 bases and J lost 9, with 12 bases in between. Germline V gene sequence: CDR1 SGHAT, CDR2 FQNNGV. The CDR3 has 13 amino acids. CDR3 sequence: CASSFSREGEQFF. The CDR3 nucleotides are TGTGCCAGCAGCTTTTCCCGGGAAGGTGAGCAGTTCTTC.

The V gene is TRBV10-3, the J gene TRBJ2-3; D possibly corresponds to TRBD2 (6 bases). The CDR3 runs to 14 residues. V dropped 7 bases and J dropped 2 bases, with 13 bases sitting between them. Germline CDR1 ENHRY, CDR2 SYGVKD. CDR3 sequence reads: CAITVTGATDTQYF. CDR3 sequence (DNA): TGTGCCATCACAGTTACGGGAGCCACAGATACGCAGTATTTT.

Only a few counts were recorded for this clonotype. The chain uses TRBV12-3 or TRBV12-4 and TRBJ2-3, with no clear D. V shed 0 bases and J shed 10 bases, with 11 bases lying between them. The CDR3 covers 13 residues. The CDR3 here is CASSLAPRLSQYF. DNA for the CDR3: TGTGCCAGCAGTTTAGCCCCCCGGCTCTCGCAGTATTTT.

The table lists this clonotype with many counts. The chain is built from TRBV9 and TRBJ2-5, with D possibly being TRBD1 (5 bases). Germline CDR1 and CDR2: SGDLS and YYNGEE. This CDR3 is 15 amino acids long. V was cut by 0 bases and J by 3 bases, with 12 bases left in between. In DNA form, the CDR3 reads TGTGCCAGCAGCGTAGGGACACTCCGAGAAGAGACCCAGTACTTC. This translates into CASSVGTLREETQYF.

This clonotype has just a few counts. V gene TRBV10-3 combines with J gene TRBJ1-1, with a tentative D call TRBD1 (5 bases). V was clipped by 8 bases and J by 6 bases, with 13 bases between them. Germline V gene sequence: CDR1 ENHRY, CDR2 SYGVKD. The length of the CDR3 is 12 residues. CDR3: CAIAQVESEAFF. CDR3 DNA: TGTGCCATCGCACAGGTCGAATCTGAAGCTTTCTTT.

This chain links TRBV10-2 with TRBJ1-6, with 8 positions matching TRBD1. V shed 6 bases and J 5 bases; nucleotides not matched to a gene: 0. Germline V gene lookup returns CDR1 WSHSY and CDR2 SAAADI. The CDR3 runs to 13 residues. For the CDR3, the DNA is TGCGCCAGCAGGGACAGGGATAATTCACCCCTCCACTTT. Its translation is CASRDRDNSPLHF.

The sample holds many counts of this clonotype. CDR3 sequence reads: CASSSSRAAFTGELFF. DNA for the CDR3: TGTGCCAGCAGTTCTTCCAGAGCCGCTTTTACCGGGGAGCTGTTTTTT. The rearrangement links TRBV12-3 or TRBV12-4 to TRBJ2-2; unclear D gene. This CDR3 contains 16 residues. V lost 4 bases and J 5 bases, leaving 17 bases between the germline ends.

This clonotype was counted ten times or more. V is TRBV18 and J is TRBJ2-5, with 11 bases matching TRBD2. The CDR3 runs 17 residues. The V and J ends lost 1 base and 2 bases, in that order; junction bases with no gene match: 6. Germline CDR1 reads KGHSH; CDR2 reads LQKENI. The CDR3 bases are TGTGCCAGCTCACCACGGCGGGGACTAGCGGTTCAAGAGACCCAGTACTTC. Residues: CASSPRRGLAVQETQYF.

The V gene is TRBV29-1, the J gene TRBJ2-7; D is unresolved. The germline CDR1 and CDR2 sequences are SQVTM and ANQGSEA. Trimming shortened V by 6 bases and J by 0 bases, and 12 bases separated the two germline ends. The CDR3 is 13 amino acids. The CDR3 loop reads CSVVTQSSYEQYF. In DNA, the CDR3 is TGCAGCGTGGTGACCCAGAGCTCCTACGAGCAGTACTTC.

In this sample, this clonotype turned up a few times. The chain recombines TRBV3-1 with TRBJ2-1; the match to TRBD2 covers 10 bases. The CDR3 has 15 residues. The germline V gene encodes CDR1 LGHDT and CDR2 YNNKEL (reference sequence). Unmatched junction bases numbered 1, after V lost 2 bases and J lost 3 bases. In DNA form, the CDR3 reads TGTGCCAGCAGCCAAAGCGGGGGGGACTACAATGAGCAGTTCTTC. The encoded protein is CASSQSGGDYNEQFF.

This clonotype was detected a few times. V and J are TRBV20-1 and TRBJ2-7; 9 nucleotides line up with TRBD2. Germline lookup yields CDR1 DFQATT and CDR2 SNEGSKA (reference sequence). This CDR3 is built from 13 residues. The ends lost 6 bases at V and 9 bases at J; junction bases unmatched: 12. The CDR3 reads CSAKASGALGQYF. The DNA of the CDR3 is TGCAGTGCGAAGGCTAGCGGGGCCCTAGGGCAGTACTTC.

There are a few counts of this clonotype. V is TRBV10-3 and J is TRBJ2-7, with 8 nucleotides matching TRBD1. CDR1 is ENHRY and CDR2 is SYGVKD in the germline V gene. This CDR3 region has 15 residues. J gave up 2 bases and V 4 bases, and 7 bases lay outside the gene matches. In DNA, the CDR3 is TGTGCCATCAGTGTCGCAGGGGGCGATCCCTACGAGCAGTACTTC. It encodes CAISVAGGDPYEQYF.